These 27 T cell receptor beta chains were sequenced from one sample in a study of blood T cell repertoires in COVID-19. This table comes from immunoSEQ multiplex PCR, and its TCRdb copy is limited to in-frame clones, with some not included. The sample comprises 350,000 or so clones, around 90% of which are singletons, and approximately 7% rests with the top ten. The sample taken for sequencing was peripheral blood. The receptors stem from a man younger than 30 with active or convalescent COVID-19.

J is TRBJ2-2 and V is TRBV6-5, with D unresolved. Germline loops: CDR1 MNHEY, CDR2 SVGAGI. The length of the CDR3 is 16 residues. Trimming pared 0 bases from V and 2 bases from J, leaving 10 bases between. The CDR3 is CASSYSTSGNTGELFF. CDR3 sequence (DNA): TGTGCCAGCAGTTACTCGACGTCAGGAAACACCGGGGAGCTGTTTTTT.

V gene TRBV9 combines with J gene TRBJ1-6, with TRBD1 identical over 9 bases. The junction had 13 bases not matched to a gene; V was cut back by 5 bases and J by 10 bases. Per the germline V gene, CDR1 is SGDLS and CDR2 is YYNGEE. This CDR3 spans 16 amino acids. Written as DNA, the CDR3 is TGTGCCAGCAGTACTACAGGGGGCGTTGGTGGCTCACCCCTCCACTTT. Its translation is CASSTTGGVGGSPLHF. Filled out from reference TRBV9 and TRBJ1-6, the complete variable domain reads DSGVTQTPKHLITATGQRVTLRCSPRSGDLSVYWYQQSLDQGLQFLIQYYNGEERAKGNILERFSAQQFPDLHSELNLSSLELGDSALYFCASSTTGGVGGSPLHFGNGTRLTVT.

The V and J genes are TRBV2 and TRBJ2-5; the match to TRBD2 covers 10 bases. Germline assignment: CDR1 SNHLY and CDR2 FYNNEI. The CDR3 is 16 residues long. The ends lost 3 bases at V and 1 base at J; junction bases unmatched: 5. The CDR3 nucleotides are TGTGCCAGCAGTGACCCCCCTAGCGGGGGCCAAGAGACCCAGTACTTC. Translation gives CASSDPPSGGQETQYF.

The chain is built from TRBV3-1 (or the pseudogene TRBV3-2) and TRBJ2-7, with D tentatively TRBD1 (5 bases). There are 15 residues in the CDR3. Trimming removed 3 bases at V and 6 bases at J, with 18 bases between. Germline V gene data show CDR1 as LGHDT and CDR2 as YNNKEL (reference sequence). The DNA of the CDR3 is TGTGCCAGCAGCCAGTCGTCAACAGGATTCCTCGAGCAGTACTTC. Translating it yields CASSQSSTGFLEQYF.

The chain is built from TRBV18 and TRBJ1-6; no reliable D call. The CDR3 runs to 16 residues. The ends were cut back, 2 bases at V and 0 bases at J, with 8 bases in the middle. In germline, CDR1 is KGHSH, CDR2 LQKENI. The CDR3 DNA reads TGTGCCAGCTCACCAGAAGCGAGCTCCTATAATTCACCCCTCCACTTT. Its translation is CASSPEASSYNSPLHF.

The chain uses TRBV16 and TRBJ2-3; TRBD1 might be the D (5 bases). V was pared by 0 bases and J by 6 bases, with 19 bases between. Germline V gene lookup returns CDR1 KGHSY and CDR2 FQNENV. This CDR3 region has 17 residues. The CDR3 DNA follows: TGTGCCAGCAGCCAATCTAGGCCAGGGCTGTTGTCGGATACGCAGTATTTT. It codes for CASSQSRPGLLSDTQYF.

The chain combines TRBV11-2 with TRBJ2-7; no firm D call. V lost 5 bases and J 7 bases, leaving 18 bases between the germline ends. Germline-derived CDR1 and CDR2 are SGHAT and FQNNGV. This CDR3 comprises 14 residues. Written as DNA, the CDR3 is TGTGCCAGCAGCCCCGCGAGCCCGCCCGGGGAGCAGTACTTC. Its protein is CASSPASPPGEQYF.

The CDR3 sequence is CASSISQTGQGGVGYTF. In DNA form, the CDR3 reads TGTGCCAGCAGCATCAGCCAGACCGGACAGGGGGGTGTCGGCTACACCTTC. J is TRBJ1-2 and V is TRBV5-5, with TRBD1 matching 10 bases. This CDR3 comprises 17 residues. The germline gives CDR1 SGHKS, CDR2 YYEKEE (reference sequence). The V segment lost 4 bases and the J segment 8 bases; nucleotides outside the gene matches: 17.

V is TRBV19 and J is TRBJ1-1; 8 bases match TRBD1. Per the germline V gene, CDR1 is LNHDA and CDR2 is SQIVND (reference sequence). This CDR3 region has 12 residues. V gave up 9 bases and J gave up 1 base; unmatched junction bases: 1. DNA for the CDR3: TGTGCCAGCGACAGGGGGAACACTGAAGCTTTCTTT. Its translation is CASDRGNTEAFF.

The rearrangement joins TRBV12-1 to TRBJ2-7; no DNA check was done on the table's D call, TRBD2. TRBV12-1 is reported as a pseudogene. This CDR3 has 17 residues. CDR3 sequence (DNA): TGTGCCAGCAGCTTATCCTCTACTAGCGGGGATACCTACGAGCAGTACTTC. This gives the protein CASSLSSTSGDTYEQYF.

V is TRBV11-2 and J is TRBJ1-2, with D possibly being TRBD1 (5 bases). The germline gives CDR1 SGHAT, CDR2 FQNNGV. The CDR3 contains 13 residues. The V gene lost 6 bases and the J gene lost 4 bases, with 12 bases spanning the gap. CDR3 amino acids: CASRSGLSYGYTF. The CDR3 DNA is TGTGCCAGCAGGTCAGGGTTGAGCTATGGCTACACCTTC. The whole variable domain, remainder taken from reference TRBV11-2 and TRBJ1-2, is EAGVAQSPRYKIIEKRQSVAFWCNPISGHATLYWYQQILGQGPKLLIQFQNNGVVDDSQLPKDRFSAERLKGVDSTLKIQPAKLEDSAVYLCASRSGLSYGYTFGSGTRLTVV.

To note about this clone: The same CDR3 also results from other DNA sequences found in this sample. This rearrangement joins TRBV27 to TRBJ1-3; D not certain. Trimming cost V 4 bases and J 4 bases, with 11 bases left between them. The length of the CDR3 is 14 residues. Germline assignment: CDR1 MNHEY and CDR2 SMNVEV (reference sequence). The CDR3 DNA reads TGTGCCAGCAGTTCCCTCGGGTCCGGAAACACCATATATTTT. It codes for CASSSLGSGNTIYF.

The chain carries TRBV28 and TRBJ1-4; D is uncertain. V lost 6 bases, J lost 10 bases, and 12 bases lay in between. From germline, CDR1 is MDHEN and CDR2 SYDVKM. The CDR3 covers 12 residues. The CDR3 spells CASRPSGGKLFF. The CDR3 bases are TGTGCCAGCAGACCGTCCGGTGGAAAACTGTTTTTT.

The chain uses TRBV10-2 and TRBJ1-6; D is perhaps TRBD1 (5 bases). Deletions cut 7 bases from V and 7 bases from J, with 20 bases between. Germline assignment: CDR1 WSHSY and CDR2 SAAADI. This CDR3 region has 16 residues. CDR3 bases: TGCGCCAGCACCCCGATCCAGGGAGGTTTGAATTCACCCCTCCACTTT. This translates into CASTPIQGGLNSPLHF.

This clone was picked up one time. The CDR3 loop is CASSLVRTGELFF. For the CDR3, the DNA is TGCGCCAGCAGCTTGGTCAGGACCGGGGAGCTGTTTTTT. The chain couples TRBV5-1 to TRBJ2-2; D unclear. Germline values: CDR1 SGHRS, CDR2 YFSETQ. The germline V and J ends were trimmed by 0 bases and 5 bases, with 5 bases remaining between them. CDR3 length: 13 residues. Complete variable domain (other parts from reference TRBV5-1 and TRBJ2-2): KAGVTQTPRYLIKTRGQQVTLSCSPISGHRSVSWYQQTPGQGLQFLFEYFSETQRNKGNFPGRFSGRQFSNSRSEMNVSTLELGDSALYLCASSLVRTGELFFGEGSRLTVL.

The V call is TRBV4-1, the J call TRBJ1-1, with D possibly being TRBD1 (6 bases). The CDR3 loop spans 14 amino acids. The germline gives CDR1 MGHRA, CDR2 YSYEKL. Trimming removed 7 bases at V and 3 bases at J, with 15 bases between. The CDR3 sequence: CASKYSRGYTEAFF. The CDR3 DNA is TGCGCCAGCAAATACTCCAGGGGTTACACTGAAGCTTTCTTT.

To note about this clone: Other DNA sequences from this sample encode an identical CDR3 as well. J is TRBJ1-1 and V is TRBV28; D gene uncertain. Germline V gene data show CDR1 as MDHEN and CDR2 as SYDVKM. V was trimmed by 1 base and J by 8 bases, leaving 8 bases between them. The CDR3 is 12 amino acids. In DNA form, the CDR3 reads TGTGCCAGCAGTTTATCACGAGTAGAAGCTTTCTTT. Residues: CASSLSRVEAFF.

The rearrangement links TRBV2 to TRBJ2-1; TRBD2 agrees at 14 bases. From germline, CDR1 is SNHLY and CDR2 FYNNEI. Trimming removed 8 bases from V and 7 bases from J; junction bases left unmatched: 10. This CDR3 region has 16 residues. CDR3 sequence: CASRRLAGGPENEQFF. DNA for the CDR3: TGTGCCAGCCGACGACTAGCGGGAGGGCCGGAAAATGAGCAGTTCTTC.

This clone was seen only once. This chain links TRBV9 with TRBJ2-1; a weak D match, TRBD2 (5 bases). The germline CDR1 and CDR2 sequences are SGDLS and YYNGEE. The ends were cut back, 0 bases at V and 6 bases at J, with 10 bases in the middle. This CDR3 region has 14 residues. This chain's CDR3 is CASSVGSSTNEQFF. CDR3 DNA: TGTGCCAGCAGCGTAGGTTCTAGCACCAATGAGCAGTTCTTC.

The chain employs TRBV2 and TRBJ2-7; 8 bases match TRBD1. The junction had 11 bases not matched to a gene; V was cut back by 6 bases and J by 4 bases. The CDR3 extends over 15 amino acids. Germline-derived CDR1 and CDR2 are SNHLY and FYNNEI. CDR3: CASSPLGQEIYEQYF. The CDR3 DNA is TGTGCCAGCAGCCCACTGGGACAGGAGATTTACGAGCAGTACTTC.

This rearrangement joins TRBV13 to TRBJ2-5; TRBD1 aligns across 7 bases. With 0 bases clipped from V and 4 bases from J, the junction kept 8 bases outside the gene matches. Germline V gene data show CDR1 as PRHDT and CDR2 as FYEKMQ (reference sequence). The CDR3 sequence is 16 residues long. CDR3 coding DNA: TGTGCCAGCAGCTTAGGGGATTCGGACAGGACAGAGACCCAGTACTTC. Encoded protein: CASSLGDSDRTETQYF.

CDR3 coding DNA: TGCGCCAGCAGCCAAGATCTCGGGGGTGGGAATGAAAAACTGTTTTTT. As protein: CASSQDLGGGNEKLFF. The genes are TRBV4-1 and TRBJ1-4; TRBD1 might be the D (5 bases). The germline gives CDR1 MGHRA, CDR2 YSYEKL. Trimming removed 0 bases at V and 5 bases at J, with 13 bases between. This CDR3 has 16 residues.

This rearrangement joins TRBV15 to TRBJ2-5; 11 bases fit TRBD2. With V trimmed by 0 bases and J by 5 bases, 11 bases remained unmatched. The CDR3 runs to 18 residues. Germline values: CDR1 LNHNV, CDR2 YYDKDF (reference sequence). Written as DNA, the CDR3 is TGTGCCACCAGCAGAGATCGACAACTAGCGGGAGTAGTGGAGACCCAGTACTTC. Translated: CATSRDRQLAGVVETQYF. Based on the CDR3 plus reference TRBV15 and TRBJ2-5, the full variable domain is DAMVIQNPRYQVTQFGKPVTLSCSQTLNHNVMYWYQQKSSQAPKLLFHYYDKDFNNEADTPDNFQSRRPNTSFCFLDIRSPGLGDTAMYLCATSRDRQLAGVVETQYFGPGTRLLVL.

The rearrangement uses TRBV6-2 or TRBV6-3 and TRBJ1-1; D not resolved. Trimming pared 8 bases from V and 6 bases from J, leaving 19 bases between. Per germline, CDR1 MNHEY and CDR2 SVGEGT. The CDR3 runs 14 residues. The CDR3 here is CASGPGLSGAEAFF. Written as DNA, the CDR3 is TGTGCCAGCGGCCCTGGACTCTCAGGAGCTGAAGCTTTCTTT.

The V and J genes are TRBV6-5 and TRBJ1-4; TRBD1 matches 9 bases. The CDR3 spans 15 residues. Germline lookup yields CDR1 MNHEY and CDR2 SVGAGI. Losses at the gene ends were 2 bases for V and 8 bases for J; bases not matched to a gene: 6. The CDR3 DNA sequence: TGTGCCAGCAGTTACGCCGGACAGGGGTGGGAAAAACTGTTTTTT. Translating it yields CASSYAGQGWEKLFF.

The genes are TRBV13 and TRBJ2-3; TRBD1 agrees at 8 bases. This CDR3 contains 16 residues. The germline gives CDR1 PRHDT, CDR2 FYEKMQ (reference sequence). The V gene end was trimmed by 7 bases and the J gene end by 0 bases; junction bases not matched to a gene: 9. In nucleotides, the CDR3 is TGTGCCAGCATCGTAAAGGGACAGGAAAGCACAGATACGCAGTATTTT. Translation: CASIVKGQESTDTQYF.

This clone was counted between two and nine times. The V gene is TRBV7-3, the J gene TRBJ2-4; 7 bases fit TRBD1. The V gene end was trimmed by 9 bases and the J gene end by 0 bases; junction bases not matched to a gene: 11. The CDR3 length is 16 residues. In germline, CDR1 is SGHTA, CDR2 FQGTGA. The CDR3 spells CARRQGRLLAKNIQYF. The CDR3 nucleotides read TGTGCCAGAAGACAGGGCCGGCTTCTAGCCAAAAACATTCAGTACTTC.